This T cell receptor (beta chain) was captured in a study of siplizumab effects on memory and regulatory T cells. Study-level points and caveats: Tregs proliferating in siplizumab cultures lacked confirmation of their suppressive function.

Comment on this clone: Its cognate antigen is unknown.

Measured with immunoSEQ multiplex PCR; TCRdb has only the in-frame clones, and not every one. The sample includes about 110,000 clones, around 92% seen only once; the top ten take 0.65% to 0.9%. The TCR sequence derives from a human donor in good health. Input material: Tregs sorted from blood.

As DNA, the CDR3 is TGTGCCAGCAGCTTACGCGAGGAATTGAACACTGAAGCTTTCTTT. Protein: CASSLREELNTEAFF. The chain combines TRBV7-9 with TRBJ1-1, with no clear D. CDR3 length: 15 amino acids. V was pared by 2 bases and J by 0 bases, with 10 bases between. Germline CDR1 is SEHNR and CDR2 is FQNEAQ (reference sequence).